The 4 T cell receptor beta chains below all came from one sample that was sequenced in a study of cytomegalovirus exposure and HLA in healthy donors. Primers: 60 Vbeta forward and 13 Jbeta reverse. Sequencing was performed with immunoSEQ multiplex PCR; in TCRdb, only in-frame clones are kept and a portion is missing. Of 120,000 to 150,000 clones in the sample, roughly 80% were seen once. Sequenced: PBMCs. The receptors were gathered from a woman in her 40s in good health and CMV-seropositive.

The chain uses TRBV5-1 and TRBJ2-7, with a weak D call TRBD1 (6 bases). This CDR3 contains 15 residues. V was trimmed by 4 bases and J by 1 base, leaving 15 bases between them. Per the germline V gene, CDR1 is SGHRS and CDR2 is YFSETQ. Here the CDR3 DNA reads TGCGCCAGCAGCGGTACAGGGTGGGGGTCCTACGAGCAGTACTTC. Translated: CASSGTGWGSYEQYF.

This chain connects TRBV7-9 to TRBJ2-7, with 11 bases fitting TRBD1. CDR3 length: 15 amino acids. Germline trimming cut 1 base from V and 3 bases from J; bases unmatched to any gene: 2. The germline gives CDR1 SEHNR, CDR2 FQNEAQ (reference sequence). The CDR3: CASSLGTGGGYEQYF. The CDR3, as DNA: TGTGCCAGCAGCTTAGGGACAGGGGGCGGCTACGAGCAGTACTTC.

The CDR3 protein is CASSAERTDSDPTIQYF. CDR3 in DNA: TGTGCCAGCAGCGCGGAGCGGACGGATTCCGATCCAACCATTCAGTACTTC. V and J are TRBV9 and TRBJ2-4, with a tentative D call TRBD2 (5 bases). The CDR3 is 17 amino acids. Trimming took 3 bases from V and 9 from J, leaving 25 bases between them. In germline, CDR1 is SGDLS, CDR2 YYNGEE.

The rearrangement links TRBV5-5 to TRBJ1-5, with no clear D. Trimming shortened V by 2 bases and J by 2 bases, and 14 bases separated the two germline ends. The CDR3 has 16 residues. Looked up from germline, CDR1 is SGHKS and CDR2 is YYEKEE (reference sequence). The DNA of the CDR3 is TGTGCCAGCAGCTTAGTCCCGATGGGCCGCAATCAGCCCCAGCATTTT. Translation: CASSLVPMGRNQPQHF.